This T cell receptor (beta chain) was profiled in a study of identical twins. This CDR3 has 14 residues. V trimming: 4 bases; J trimming: 8 bases; junction bases outside the gene matches: 6. Findings of the study overall: With monozygotic twins, out-of-frame TCR alpha sharing exceeded what models estimated.

With respect to this clonotype: What it recognizes is unknown.

Addition of a universal primer site occurred through template switching, and cDNA carried unique molecular identifiers. TCRdb independently ran MiXCR on the 5' RACE reads; one entry per CDR3 protein. The sample lists approximately 890,000 distinct CDR3 sequences, 12% occurring once. This sample was shared with a second study, whose subject was yellow fever vaccine responses in identical twins.

The receptor's source is a woman aged 18-29 years in good health. The sample comprised PBMCs. The chain has TRBV12-3 or TRBV12-4 and TRBJ2-2, with 8 positions matching TRBD2. The CDR3 region is CASSSGGGRGELFF. CDR3 nucleotides: TGTGCCAGCAGTTCCGGGGGGGGACGGGGGGAGCTGTTTTTT.